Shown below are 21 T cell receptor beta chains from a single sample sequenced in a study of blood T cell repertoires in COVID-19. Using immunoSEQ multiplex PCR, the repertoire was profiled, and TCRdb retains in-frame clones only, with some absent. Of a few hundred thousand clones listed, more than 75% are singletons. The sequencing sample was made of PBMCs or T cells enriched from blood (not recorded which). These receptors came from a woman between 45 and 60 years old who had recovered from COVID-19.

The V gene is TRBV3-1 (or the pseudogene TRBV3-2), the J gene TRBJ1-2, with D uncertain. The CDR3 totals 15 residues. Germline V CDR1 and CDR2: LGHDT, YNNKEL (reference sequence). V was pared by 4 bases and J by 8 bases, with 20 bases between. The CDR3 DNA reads TGTGCCAGCAGCCCCGCTCCCCAGTGGTCGAGGGGCTACACCTTC. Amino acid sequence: CASSPAPQWSRGYTF.

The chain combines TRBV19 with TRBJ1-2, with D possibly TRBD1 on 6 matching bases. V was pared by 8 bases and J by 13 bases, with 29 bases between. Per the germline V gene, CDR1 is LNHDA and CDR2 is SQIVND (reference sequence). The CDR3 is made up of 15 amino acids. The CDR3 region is CASHGTSGLNIRSTF. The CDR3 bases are TGTGCCAGTCACGGGACATCCGGATTAAACATAAGAAGCACCTTC.

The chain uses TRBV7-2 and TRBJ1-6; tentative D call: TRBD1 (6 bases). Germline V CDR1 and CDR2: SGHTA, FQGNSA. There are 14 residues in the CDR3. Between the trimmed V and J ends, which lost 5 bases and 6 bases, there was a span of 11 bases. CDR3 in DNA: TGTGCCAGCAGCCCTAGGACAGCTAATTCACCCCTCCACTTT. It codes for CASSPRTANSPLHF.

CDR3 loop: CTSSHFLGGAPYNEQFF. The CDR3 nucleotides are TGCACCAGCAGCCACTTCCTCGGGGGGGCCCCCTACAATGAGCAGTTCTTC. V gene TRBV1 combines with J gene TRBJ2-1; the table calls TRBD2, which could not be checked here. TRBV1 is a pseudogene segment. This CDR3 region has 17 residues.

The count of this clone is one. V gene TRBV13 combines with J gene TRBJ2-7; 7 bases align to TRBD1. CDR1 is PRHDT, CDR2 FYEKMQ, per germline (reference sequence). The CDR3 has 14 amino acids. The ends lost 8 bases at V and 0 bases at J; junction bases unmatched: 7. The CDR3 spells CASSRDSFSYEQYF. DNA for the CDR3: TGTGCCAGCTCTCGGGACAGCTTCTCCTACGAGCAGTACTTC.

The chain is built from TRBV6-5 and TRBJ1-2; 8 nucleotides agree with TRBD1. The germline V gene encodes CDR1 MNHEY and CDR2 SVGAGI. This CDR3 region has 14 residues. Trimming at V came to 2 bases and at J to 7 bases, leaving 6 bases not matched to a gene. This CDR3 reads CASSYGQGAPGYTF. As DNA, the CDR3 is TGTGCCAGCAGTTACGGCCAGGGGGCGCCTGGCTACACCTTC.

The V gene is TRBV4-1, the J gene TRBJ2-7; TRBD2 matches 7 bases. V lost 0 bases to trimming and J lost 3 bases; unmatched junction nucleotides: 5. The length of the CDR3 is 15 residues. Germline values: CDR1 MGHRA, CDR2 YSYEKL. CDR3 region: CASSQDPGRGYEQYF. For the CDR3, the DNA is TGCGCCAGCAGCCAAGATCCAGGGAGGGGCTACGAGCAGTACTTC.

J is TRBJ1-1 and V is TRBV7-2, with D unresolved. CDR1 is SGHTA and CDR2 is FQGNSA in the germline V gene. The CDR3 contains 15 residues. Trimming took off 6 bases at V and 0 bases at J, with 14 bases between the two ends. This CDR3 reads CASRSMGRVNTEAFF. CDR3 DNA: TGTGCCAGCAGATCTATGGGCAGAGTGAACACTGAAGCTTTCTTT.

Written as DNA, the CDR3 is TGTGCCAGTCAGAGAGGCTCTGGAAACACCATATATTTT. Its protein product is CASQRGSGNTIYF. The chain joins TRBV7-2 to TRBJ1-3, with D hard to call. V lost 9 bases to trimming and J lost 0 bases, with 9 bases between them. Germline lookup yields CDR1 SGHTA and CDR2 FQGNSA. CDR3 length equals 13 residues. Filled out from reference TRBV7-2 and TRBJ1-3, the complete variable domain reads GAGVSQSPSNKVTEKGKDVELRCDPISGHTALYWYRQSLGQGLEFLIYFQGNSAPDKSGLPSDRFSAERTGGSVSTLTIQRTQQEDSAVYLCASQRGSGNTIYFGEGSWLTVV.

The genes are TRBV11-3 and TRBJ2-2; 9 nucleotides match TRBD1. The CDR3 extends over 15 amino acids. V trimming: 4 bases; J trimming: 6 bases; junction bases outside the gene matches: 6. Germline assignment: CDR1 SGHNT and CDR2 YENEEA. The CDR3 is CASSSAGTGPGELFF. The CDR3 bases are TGTGCCAGCAGCTCGGCCGGGACAGGGCCCGGGGAGCTGTTTTTT. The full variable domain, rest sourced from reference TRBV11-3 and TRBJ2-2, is EAGVVQSPRYKIIEKKQPVAFWCNPISGHNTLYWYLQNLGQGPELLIRYENEEAVDDSQLPKDRFSAERLKGVDSTLKIQPAELGDSAVYLCASSSAGTGPGELFFGEGSRLTVL.

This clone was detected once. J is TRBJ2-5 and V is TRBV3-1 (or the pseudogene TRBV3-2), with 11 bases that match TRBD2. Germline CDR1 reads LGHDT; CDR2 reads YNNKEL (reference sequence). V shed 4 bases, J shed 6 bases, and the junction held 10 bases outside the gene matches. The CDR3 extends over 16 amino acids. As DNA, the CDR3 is TGTGCCAGCAGCCCCCGACTAGCGGGGTCCCCGAAGACCCAGTACTTC. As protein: CASSPRLAGSPKTQYF.

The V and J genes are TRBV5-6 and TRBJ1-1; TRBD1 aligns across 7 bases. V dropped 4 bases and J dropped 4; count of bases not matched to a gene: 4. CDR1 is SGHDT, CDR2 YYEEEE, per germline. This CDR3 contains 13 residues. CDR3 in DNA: TGTGCCAGCAGCCTTACAGGGGCCACTGAAGCTTTCTTT. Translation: CASSLTGATEAFF.

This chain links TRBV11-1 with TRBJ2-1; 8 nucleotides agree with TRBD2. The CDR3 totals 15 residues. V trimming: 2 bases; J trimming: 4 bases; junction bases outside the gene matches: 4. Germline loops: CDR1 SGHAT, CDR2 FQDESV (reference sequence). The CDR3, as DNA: TGTGCCAGCAGCTTAACCACGGGGGGGTACAATGAGCAGTTCTTC. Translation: CASSLTTGGYNEQFF.

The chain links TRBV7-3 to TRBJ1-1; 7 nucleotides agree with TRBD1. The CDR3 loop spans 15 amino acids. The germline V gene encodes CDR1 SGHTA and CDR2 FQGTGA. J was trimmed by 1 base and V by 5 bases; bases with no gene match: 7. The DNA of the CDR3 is TGTGCCAGCAGCGAAGGGGACAGAGAGAACACTGAAGCTTTCTTT. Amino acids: CASSEGDRENTEAFF. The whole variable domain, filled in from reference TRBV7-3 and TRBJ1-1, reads GAGVSQTPSNKVTEKGKYVELRCDPISGHTALYWYRQSLGQGPEFLIYFQGTGAADDSGLPNDRFFAVRPEGSVSTLKIQRTERGDSAVYLCASSEGDRENTEAFFGQGTRLTVV.

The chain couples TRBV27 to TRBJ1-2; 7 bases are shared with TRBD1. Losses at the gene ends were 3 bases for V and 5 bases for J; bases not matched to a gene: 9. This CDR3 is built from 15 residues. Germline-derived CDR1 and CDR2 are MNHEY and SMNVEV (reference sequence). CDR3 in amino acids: CASSFRTGARYGYTF. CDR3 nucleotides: TGTGCCAGCAGTTTCCGGACAGGCGCTCGGTATGGCTACACCTTC.

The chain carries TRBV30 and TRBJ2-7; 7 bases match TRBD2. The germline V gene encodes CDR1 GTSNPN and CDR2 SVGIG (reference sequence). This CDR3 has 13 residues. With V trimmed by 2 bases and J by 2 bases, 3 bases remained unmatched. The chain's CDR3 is CAWSWEGPYEQYF. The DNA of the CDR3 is TGTGCCTGGAGTTGGGAGGGCCCCTACGAGCAGTACTTC.

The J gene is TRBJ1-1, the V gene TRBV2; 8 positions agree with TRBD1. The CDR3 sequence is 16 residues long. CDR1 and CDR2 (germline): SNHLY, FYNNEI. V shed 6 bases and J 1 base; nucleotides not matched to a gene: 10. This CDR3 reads CASRRSAGGRNTEAFF. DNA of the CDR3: TGTGCCAGCAGACGAAGCGCAGGGGGCAGGAACACTGAAGCTTTCTTT.

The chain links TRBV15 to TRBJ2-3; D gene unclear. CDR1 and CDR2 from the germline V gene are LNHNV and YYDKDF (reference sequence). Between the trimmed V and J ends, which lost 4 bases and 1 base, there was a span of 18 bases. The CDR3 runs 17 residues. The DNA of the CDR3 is TGTGCCACCAGCATACGTCCTATTACGAAAGGCACAGATACGCAGTATTTT. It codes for CATSIRPITKGTDTQYF.

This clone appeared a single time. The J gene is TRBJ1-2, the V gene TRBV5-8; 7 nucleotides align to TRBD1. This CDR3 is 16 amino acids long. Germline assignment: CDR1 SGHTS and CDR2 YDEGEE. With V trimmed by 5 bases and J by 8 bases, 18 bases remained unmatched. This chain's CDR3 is CASRTTTFWQGGGYTF. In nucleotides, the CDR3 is TGTGCCAGCAGGACAACGACCTTTTGGCAGGGGGGCGGCTACACCTTC. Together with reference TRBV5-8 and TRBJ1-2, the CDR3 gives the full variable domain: EAGVTQSPTHLIKTRGQQATLRCSPISGHTSVYWYQQALGLGLQFLLWYDEGEERNRGNFPPRFSGRQFPNYSSELNVNALELEDSALYLCASRTTTFWQGGGYTFGSGTRLTVV.

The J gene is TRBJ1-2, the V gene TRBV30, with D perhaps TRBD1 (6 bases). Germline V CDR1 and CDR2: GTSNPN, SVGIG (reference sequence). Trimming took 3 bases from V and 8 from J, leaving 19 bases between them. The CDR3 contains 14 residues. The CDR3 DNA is TGTGCCTGGAGAGCGGGTGCTAGGGGGGGAGGCTACACCTTC. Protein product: CAWRAGARGGGYTF.

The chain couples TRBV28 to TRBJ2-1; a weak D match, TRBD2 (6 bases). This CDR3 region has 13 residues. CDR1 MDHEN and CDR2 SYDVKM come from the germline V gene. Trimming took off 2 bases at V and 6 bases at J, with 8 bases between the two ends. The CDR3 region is CASSLGGFNEQFF. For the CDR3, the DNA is TGTGCCAGCAGTTTAGGAGGGTTCAATGAGCAGTTCTTC.